This section outlines one T cell receptor beta chain sequence together with its context. Its antigen is unidentified. These data belong to a study of blood T cells in healthy people across ages. The germline V and J ends were trimmed by 1 base and 2 bases, with 19 bases remaining between them. The CDR3 spans 18 residues. Germline V gives CDR1 SEHNR, CDR2 FQNEAQ (reference sequence). Whole-study results and caveats: Shifts in expanded clonotypes may have been confounded by donor CMV status, which was unknown. There were more naive CD4+ cells and higher diversity in long-lived donors than in aged donors.

A second roughly 6 to 12 cycle PCR used barcoded and J-beta primers. Each of the samples gave a minimum of 2.5 million paired-end reads that contained CDR3. TCRdb recomputed calls from the 5' RACE reads with MiXCR, one row per CDR3 protein. The table has 1 million to 1.2 million distinct CDR3 sequences, roughly two fifths seen once. Researchers collected about 9.1 milliliters of peripheral blood from every single donor. This chain connects TRBV7-9 to TRBJ2-3; D may be TRBD1 or TRBD2 (6 bases each). The material sequenced was blood. The source of this sequence is a young man in good health. The CDR3 region is CASSLGKTGARPTDTQYF. In nucleotides, the CDR3 is TGTGCCAGCAGCTTAGGGAAGACGGGGGCCCGACCCACAGATACGCAGTATTTT. Looking up the rest from reference TRBV7-9 and TRBJ2-3 gives the full variable domain: DTGVSQNPRHKITKRGQNVTFRCDPISEHNRLYWYRQTLGQGPEFLTYFQNEAQLEKSRLLSDRFSAERPKGSFSTLEIQRTEQGDSAMYLCASSLGKTGARPTDTQYFGPGTRLTVL.